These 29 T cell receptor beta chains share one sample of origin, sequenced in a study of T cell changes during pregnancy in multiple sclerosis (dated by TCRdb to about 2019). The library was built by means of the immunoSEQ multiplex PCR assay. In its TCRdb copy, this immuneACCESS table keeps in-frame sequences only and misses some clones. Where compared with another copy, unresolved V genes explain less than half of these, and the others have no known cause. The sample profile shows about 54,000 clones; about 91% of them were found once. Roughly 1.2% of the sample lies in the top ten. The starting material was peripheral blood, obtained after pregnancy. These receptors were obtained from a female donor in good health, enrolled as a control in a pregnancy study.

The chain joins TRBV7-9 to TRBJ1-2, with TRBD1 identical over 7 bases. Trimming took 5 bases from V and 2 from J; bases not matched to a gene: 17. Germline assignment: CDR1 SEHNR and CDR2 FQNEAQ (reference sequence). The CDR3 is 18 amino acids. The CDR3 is CASSPIRAGGPSNYGYTF. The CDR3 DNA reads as TGTGCCAGCAGCCCCATCCGGGCAGGGGGACCTTCGAACTATGGCTACACCTTC.

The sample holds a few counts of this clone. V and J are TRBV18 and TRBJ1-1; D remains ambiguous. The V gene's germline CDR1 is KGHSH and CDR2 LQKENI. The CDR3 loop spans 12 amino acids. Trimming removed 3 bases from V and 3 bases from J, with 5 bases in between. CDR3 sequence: CASSPRYTEAFF. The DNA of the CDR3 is TGTGCCAGCTCACCTCGGTACACTGAAGCTTTCTTT.

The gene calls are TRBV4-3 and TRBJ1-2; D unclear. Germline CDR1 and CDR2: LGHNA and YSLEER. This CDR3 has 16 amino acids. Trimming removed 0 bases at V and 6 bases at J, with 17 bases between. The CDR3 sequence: CASSQDLGVKEDGYTF. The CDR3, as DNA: TGCGCCAGCAGCCAAGATCTCGGGGTTAAGGAGGATGGCTACACCTTC.

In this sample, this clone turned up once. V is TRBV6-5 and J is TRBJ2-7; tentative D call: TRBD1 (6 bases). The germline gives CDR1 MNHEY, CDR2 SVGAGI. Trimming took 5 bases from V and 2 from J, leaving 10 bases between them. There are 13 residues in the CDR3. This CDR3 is CASSQTGPYEQYF. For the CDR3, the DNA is TGTGCCAGCAGTCAGACAGGTCCCTACGAGCAGTACTTC.

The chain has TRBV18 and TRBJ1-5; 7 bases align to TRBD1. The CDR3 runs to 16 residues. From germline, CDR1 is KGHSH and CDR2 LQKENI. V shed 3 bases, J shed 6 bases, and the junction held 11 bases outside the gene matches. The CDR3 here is CASSPFDREYSQPQHF. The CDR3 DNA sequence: TGTGCCAGCTCACCTTTCGACAGGGAGTATAGTCAGCCCCAGCATTTT.

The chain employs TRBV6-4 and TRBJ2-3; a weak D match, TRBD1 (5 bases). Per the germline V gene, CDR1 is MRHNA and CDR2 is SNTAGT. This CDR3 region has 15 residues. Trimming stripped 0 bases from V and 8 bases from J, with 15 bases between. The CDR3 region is CASSDSTKGRGTQYF. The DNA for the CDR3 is TGTGCCAGCAGTGACTCGACGAAGGGGCGCGGTACGCAGTATTTT.

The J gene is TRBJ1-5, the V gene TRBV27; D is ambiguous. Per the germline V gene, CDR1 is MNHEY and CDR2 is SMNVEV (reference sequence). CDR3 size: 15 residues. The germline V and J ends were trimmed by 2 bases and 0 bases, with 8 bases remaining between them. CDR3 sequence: CASSLRGSSNQPQHF. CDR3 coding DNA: TGTGCCAGCAGTTTACGGGGATCTAGCAATCAGCCCCAGCATTTT.

Here the CDR3 reads CASSLVAGGKETQYF. The CDR3 coding sequence is TGTGCCAGCAGCCTGGTAGCGGGGGGGAAAGAGACCCAGTACTTC. The chain is built from TRBV4-2 and TRBJ2-5; 11 nucleotides align to TRBD2. After removal of 4 bases from V and 3 bases from J, the junction contained 4 bases not matched to a gene. CDR3 length: 15 residues. Germline values: CDR1 LGHNA, CDR2 YNFKEQ.

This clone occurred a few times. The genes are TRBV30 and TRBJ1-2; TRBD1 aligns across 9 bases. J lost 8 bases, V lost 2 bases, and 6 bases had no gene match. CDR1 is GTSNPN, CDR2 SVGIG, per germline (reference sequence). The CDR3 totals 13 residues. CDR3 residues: CAWSWTGAGGYTF. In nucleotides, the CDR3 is TGTGCCTGGAGTTGGACAGGGGCTGGGGGCTACACCTTC.

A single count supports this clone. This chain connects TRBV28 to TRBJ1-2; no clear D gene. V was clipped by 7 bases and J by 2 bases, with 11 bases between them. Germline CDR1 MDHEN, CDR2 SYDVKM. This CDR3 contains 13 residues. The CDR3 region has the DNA TGTGCCAGCAAGGTGGTGGGCAACTATGGCTACACCTTC. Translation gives CASKVVGNYGYTF.

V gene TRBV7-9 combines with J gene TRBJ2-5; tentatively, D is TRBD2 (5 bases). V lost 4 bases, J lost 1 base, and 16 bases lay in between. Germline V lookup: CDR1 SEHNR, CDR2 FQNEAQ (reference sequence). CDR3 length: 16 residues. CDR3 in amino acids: CASSSWEPTLQETQYF. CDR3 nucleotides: TGTGCCAGCAGCTCCTGGGAGCCTACTCTCCAAGAGACCCAGTACTTC.

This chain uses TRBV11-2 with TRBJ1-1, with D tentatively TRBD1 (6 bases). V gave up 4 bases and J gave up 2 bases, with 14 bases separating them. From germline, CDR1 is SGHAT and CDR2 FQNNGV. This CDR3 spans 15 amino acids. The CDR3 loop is CASSWARGSNTEAFF. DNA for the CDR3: TGTGCCAGCAGCTGGGCAAGGGGGAGTAACACTGAAGCTTTCTTT.

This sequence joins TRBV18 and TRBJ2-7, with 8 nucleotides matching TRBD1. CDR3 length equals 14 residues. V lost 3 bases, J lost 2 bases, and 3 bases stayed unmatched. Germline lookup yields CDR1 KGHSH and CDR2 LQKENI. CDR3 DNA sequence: TGTGCCAGCTCACCCTCGGGACAGGCCTACGAGCAGTACTTC. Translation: CASSPSGQAYEQYF.

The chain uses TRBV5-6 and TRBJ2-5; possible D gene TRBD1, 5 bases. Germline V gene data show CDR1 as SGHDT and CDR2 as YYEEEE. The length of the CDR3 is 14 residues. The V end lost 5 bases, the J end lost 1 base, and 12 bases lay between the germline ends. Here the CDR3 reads CASSQGYLQETQYF. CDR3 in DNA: TGTGCCAGCAGTCAGGGATACCTCCAAGAGACCCAGTACTTC.

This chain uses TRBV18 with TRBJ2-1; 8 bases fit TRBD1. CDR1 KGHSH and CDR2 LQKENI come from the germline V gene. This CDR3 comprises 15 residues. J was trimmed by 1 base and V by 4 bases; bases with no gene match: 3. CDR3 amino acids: CASSLGQGSYNEQFF. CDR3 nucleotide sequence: TGTGCCAGCTCACTCGGACAGGGATCCTACAATGAGCAGTTCTTC.

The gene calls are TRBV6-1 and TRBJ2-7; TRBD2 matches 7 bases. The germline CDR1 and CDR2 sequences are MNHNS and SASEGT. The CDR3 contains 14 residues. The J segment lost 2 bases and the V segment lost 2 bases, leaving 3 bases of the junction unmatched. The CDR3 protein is CASSEQAGAYEQYF. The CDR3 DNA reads TGTGCCAGCAGTGAACAGGCGGGGGCCTACGAGCAGTACTTC.

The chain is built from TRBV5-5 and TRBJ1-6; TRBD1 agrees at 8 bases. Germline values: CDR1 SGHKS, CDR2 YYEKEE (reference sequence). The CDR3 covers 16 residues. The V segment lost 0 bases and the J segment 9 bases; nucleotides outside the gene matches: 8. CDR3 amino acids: CASSLGDRGIGSPLHF. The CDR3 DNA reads TGTGCCAGCAGCTTGGGCGACAGGGGAATCGGTTCACCCCTCCACTTT.

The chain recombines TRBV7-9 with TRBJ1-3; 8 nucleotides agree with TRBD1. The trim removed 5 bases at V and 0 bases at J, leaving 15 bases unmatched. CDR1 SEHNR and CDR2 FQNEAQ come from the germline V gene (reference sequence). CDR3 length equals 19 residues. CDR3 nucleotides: TGTGCCAGCAGCGTCAGTTCAAGGGACAGGCGTAGCTCTGGAAACACCATATATTTT. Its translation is CASSVSSRDRRSSGNTIYF.

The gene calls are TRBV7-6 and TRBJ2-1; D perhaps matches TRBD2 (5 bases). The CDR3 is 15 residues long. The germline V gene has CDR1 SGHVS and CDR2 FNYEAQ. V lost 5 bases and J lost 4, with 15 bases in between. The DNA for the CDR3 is TGTGCCAGCAGCCGTCTAGGGAGAGGGTACAATGAGCAGTTCTTC. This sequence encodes CASSRLGRGYNEQFF. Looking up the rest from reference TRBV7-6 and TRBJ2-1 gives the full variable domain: GAGVSQSPRYKVTKRGQDVALRCDPISGHVSLYWYRQALGQGPEFLTYFNYEAQQDKSGLPNDRFSAERPEGSISTLTIQRTEQRDSAMYRCASSRLGRGYNEQFFGPGTRLTVL.

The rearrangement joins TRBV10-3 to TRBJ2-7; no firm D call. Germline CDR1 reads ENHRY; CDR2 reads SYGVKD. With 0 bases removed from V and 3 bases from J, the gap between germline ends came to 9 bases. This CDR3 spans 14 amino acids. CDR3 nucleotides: TGTGCCATCAGTGAGTCGGGCAGCTACTACGAGCAGTACTTC. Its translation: CAISESGSYYEQYF.

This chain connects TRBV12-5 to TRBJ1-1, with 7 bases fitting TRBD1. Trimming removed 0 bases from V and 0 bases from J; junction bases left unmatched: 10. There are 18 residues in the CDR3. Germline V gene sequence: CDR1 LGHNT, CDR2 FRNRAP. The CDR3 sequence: CASGLVITDREMNTEAFF. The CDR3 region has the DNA TGTGCTAGTGGTTTGGTAATAACCGACAGGGAAATGAACACTGAAGCTTTCTTT.

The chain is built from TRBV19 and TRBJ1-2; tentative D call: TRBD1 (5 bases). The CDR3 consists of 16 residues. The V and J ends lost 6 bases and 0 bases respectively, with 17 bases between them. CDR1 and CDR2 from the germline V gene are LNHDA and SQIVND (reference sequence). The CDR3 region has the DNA TGTGCCAGTAGCGCCCCCAGGGCTTCGTCTAACTATGGCTACACCTTC. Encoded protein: CASSAPRASSNYGYTF.

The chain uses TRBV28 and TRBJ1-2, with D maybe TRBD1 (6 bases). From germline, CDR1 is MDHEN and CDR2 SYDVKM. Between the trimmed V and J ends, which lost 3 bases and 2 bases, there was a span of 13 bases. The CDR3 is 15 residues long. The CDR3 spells CASSLRGGGNYGYTF. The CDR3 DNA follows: TGTGCCAGCAGTTTGAGAGGGGGTGGGAACTATGGCTACACCTTC.

The CDR3 DNA sequence: TGTGCCATCAGTGAGATTATTGGGGGCCGAATTTTTAACACCGGGGAGCTGTTTTTT. Its protein is CAISEIIGGRIFNTGELFF. This chain links TRBV10-3 with TRBJ2-2; D perhaps matches TRBD1 (6 bases). CDR3 length: 19 amino acids. Trimming left V 2 bases short and J 2 bases short, with 21 bases between. From germline, CDR1 is ENHRY and CDR2 SYGVKD.

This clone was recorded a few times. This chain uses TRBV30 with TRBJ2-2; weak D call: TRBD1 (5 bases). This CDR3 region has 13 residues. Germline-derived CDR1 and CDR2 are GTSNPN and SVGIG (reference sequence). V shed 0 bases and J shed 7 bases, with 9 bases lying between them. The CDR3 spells CAWSVSGIGELFF. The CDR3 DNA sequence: TGTGCCTGGAGTGTGTCAGGGATCGGGGAGCTGTTTTTT.

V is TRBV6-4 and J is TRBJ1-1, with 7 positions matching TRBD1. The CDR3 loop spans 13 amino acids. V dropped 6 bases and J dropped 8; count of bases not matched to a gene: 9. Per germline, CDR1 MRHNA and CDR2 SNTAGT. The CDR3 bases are TGTGCCAGCAGCGTCATTCCGGGACAGGAAGCTTTCTTT. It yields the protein CASSVIPGQEAFF.

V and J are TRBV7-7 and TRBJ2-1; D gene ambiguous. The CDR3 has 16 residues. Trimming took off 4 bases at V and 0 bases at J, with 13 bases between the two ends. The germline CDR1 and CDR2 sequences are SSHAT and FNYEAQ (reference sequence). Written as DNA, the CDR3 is TGTGCCAGCAGCTCCGACTTGCGGAGCTCCTACAATGAGCAGTTCTTC. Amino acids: CASSSDLRSSYNEQFF.

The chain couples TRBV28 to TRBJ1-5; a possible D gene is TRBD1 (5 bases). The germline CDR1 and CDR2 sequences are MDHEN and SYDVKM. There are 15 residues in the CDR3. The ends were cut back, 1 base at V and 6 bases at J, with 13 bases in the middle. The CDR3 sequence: CASSLLVGTGQPQHF. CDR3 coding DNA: TGTGCCAGCAGTTTATTGGTGGGTACAGGTCAGCCCCAGCATTTT.

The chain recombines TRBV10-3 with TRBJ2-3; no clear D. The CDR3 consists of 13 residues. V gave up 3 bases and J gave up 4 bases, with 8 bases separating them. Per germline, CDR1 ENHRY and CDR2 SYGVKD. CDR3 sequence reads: CAISEVHSDTQYF. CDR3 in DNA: TGTGCCATCAGTGAAGTTCACTCAGATACGCAGTATTTT.